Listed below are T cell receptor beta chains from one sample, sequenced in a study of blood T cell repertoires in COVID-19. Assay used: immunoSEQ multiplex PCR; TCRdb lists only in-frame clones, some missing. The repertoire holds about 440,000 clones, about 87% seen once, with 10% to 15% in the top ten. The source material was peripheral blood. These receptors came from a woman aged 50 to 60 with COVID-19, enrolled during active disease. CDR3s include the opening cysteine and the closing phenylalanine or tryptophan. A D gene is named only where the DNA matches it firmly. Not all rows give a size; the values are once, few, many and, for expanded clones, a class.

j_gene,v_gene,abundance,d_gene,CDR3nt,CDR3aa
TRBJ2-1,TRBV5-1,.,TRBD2,TGCGCCAGCAGCTTGGCCGGTAGCGGGGGGGCCGGGAGCTCCTACAATGAGCAGTTCTTC,CASSLAGSGGAGSSYNEQFF
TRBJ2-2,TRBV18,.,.,TGTGCCAGCTCACCACAGGAAAGTGGAAGTGAGGCCGGGGAGCTGTTTTTT,CASSPQESGSEAGELFF
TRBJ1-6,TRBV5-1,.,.,TGCGCCAGCAGCCAGGACAGCTATAATTCACCCCTCCACTTT,CASSQDSYNSPLHF
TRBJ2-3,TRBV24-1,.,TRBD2,TGTGCCACAACGGACGGGGGGAGGGATACGCAGTATTTT,CATTDGGRDTQYF
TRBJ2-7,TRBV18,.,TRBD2,TGTGCCAGCTCACCCGTAGCGGGGGGTTACGAGCAGTACTTC,CASSPVAGGYEQYF
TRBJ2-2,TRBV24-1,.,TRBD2,TGTGCCACCAGTGACAGCGGGAGCCCTACCGGGGAGCTGTTTTTT,CATSDSGSPTGELFF
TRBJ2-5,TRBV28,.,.,TGTGCCAGCAGTTTAATGGCCCAAGAGACCCAGTACTTC,CASSLMAQETQYF
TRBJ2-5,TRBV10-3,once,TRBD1,TGTGCCACTCAACGGACAGGTGCCCAAGAGACCCAGTACTTC,CATQRTGAQETQYF
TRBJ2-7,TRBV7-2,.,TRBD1,TGTGCCAGCAGCTTAAGACAGGGTTCGGACTCCGACGAGCAGTACTTC,CASSLRQGSDSDEQYF
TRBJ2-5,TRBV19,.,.,TGTGCCAGTAGTATTGGAGGGGTGGCAGAGACCCAGTACTTC,CASSIGGVAETQYF
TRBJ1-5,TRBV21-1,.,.,TGTGCCAGCAGCAAAAAAAGAACAGGGAAGGGCCCAGGACAGCCCCAGCATTTT,CASSKKRTGKGPGQPQHF
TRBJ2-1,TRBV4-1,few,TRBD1,TGCGCCAGCAGCCTTGGACAGGGGTCCTACAATGAGCAGTTCTTC,CASSLGQGSYNEQFF